The 19 T cell receptor beta chains below were found in one sample sequenced in a study of OX40 agonist ivuxolimab in advanced cancers. TCRdb's copy holds only in-frame clones and misses some; the assay was immunoSEQ multiplex PCR. The sample shows 70,000 to 90,000 clones, 84% of them seen only once. This material consisted of CD4+ or CD8+ T cells sorted from blood, taken in a trial of the OX40 agonist ivuxolimab. These receptors all stem from an adult with an advanced solid tumor such as melanoma, head and neck, liver or kidney cancer.

V is TRBV5-1 and J is TRBJ2-1, with 8 positions matching TRBD1. This CDR3 comprises 14 residues. Trimming cost V 2 bases and J 9 bases; bases outside gene matches: 7. CDR1 and CDR2 (germline): SGHRS, YFSETQ. In DNA, the CDR3 is TGCGCCAGCAGCTTAAATCAGGGGGCGGGTGAGCAGTTCTTC. This codes for CASSLNQGAGEQFF.

The gene calls are TRBV7-2 and TRBJ2-5; either TRBD1 or TRBD2 may supply D (5 bases each). Germline V gene sequence: CDR1 SGHTA, CDR2 FQGNSA. Trimming left V 4 bases short and J 5 bases short, with 17 bases between. This CDR3 spans 15 amino acids. CDR3 in DNA: TGTGCCAGCAGCTCCAGGGAGAACGCGTGGGAGACCCAGTACTTC. Translated, it gives CASSSRENAWETQYF.

V gene TRBV12-5 combines with J gene TRBJ2-1; TRBD1 aligns across 8 bases. The CDR3 contains 20 residues. J gave up 0 bases and V 4 bases, and 17 bases lay outside the gene matches. Germline CDR1 is LGHNT and CDR2 is FRNRAP. CDR3 coding DNA: TGTGCTAGTGGTTCCACGCAGGGGGCGAATAGGGTGAGCTCCTACAATGAGCAGTTCTTC. This gives the protein CASGSTQGANRVSSYNEQFF. Together with reference TRBV12-5 and TRBJ2-1, the CDR3 gives the full variable domain: DARVTQTPRHKVTEMGQEVTMRCQPILGHNTVFWYRQTMMQGLELLAYFRNRAPLDDSGMPKDRFSAEMPDATLATLKIQPSEPRDSAVYFCASGSTQGANRVSSYNEQFFGPGTRLTVL.

The chain links TRBV7-8 to TRBJ1-2, with 7 positions matching TRBD1. The V gene end was trimmed by 1 base and the J gene end by 7 bases; junction bases not matched to a gene: 12. The CDR3 has 16 residues. Looked up from germline, CDR1 is SGHVS and CDR2 is FQNEAQ. In DNA form, the CDR3 reads TGTGCCAGCAGCTTAGTCGGACAGGTTTCCTTGTTTGGCTACACCTTC. It yields the protein CASSLVGQVSLFGYTF.

This sequence joins TRBV30 and TRBJ1-2; TRBD1 might be the D (6 bases). The CDR3 covers 13 residues. Germline CDR1 and CDR2: GTSNPN and SVGIG (reference sequence). Trimming removed 2 bases from V and 5 bases from J, with 12 bases in between. CDR3 amino acids: CAWSLGAQYGYTF. The CDR3 coding sequence is TGTGCCTGGAGTTTGGGGGCCCAATATGGCTACACCTTC.

The chain employs TRBV2 and TRBJ1-1; no firm D call. This CDR3 has 14 residues. Germline V lookup: CDR1 SNHLY, CDR2 FYNNEI. Trimming left V 0 bases short and J 5 bases short, with 10 bases between. The CDR3 reads CASSEAQKGTEAFF. CDR3 sequence (DNA): TGTGCCAGCAGTGAAGCCCAAAAAGGTACTGAAGCTTTCTTT.

V is TRBV28 and J is TRBJ1-2; no reliable D call. Trimming took 6 bases from V and 2 from J, leaving 7 bases between them. This CDR3 contains 12 residues. Germline V CDR1 and CDR2: MDHEN, SYDVKM. The CDR3 region is CASRTPNYGYTF. In nucleotides, the CDR3 is TGTGCCAGCAGAACCCCGAACTATGGCTACACCTTC.

In regard to this clone: The same CDR3 arises from other DNA sequences in this sample as well. The rearrangement uses TRBV5-6 and TRBJ1-2; no clear D gene. Trimming took off 0 bases at V and 8 bases at J, with 8 bases between the two ends. Germline CDR1 and CDR2: SGHDT and YYEEEE. This CDR3 has 12 amino acids. CDR3 in DNA: TGTGCCAGCAGCTTGGGCGGAGGGGGCTACACCTTC. As protein: CASSLGGGGYTF. Variable domain in full (rest from reference TRBV5-6 and TRBJ1-2): DAGVTQSPTHLIKTRGQQVTLRCSPKSGHDTVSWYQQALGQGPQFIFQYYEEEERQRGNFPDRFSGHQFPNYSSELNVNALLLGDSALYLCASSLGGGGYTFGSGTRLTVV.

This chain uses TRBV4-1 with TRBJ2-5; 14 nucleotides line up with TRBD2. Germline loops: CDR1 MGHRA, CDR2 YSYEKL. CDR3 length: 16 residues. Germline trimming cut 3 bases from V and 5 bases from J; bases unmatched to any gene: 5. The CDR3 spells CASSHGLAGGLETQYF. The CDR3 DNA sequence: TGCGCCAGCAGCCACGGACTAGCGGGGGGATTGGAGACCCAGTACTTC.

The chain employs TRBV19 and TRBJ1-5; no reliable D call. CDR1 and CDR2 from the germline V gene are LNHDA and SQIVND (reference sequence). CDR3 length: 17 residues. V lost 1 base, J lost 0 bases, and 13 bases lay in between. CDR3 amino acids: CASSIVAGEYSNQPQHF. CDR3 DNA: TGTGCCAGTAGTATAGTGGCAGGAGAGTATAGCAATCAGCCCCAGCATTTT.

The V and J genes are TRBV12-5 and TRBJ2-3; D possibly corresponds to TRBD1 (5 bases). The germline gives CDR1 LGHNT, CDR2 FRNRAP. Trimming took 4 bases from V and 6 from J, leaving 17 bases between them. The CDR3 extends over 15 amino acids. CDR3 loop: CASGWGAVGMDTQYF. CDR3 nucleotide sequence: TGTGCTAGTGGTTGGGGCGCCGTGGGCATGGATACGCAGTATTTT.

The V gene is TRBV7-2, the J gene TRBJ1-5; perhaps TRBD1 as D (5 bases). Between the trimmed V and J ends, which lost 2 bases and 6 bases, there was a span of 14 bases. The CDR3 contains 15 residues. Germline V gene sequence: CDR1 SGHTA, CDR2 FQGNSA. The CDR3 DNA reads as TGTGCCAGCAGCTTAAGAGCCCAGGGAGGTCAGCCCCAGCATTTT. This gives the protein CASSLRAQGGQPQHF.

The V gene is TRBV27, the J gene TRBJ1-6; D remains ambiguous. The CDR3 sequence is 16 residues long. Trimming cost V 5 bases and J 3 bases, with 14 bases left between them. Germline CDR1 MNHEY, CDR2 SMNVEV (reference sequence). DNA of the CDR3: TGTGCCAGCAGTCCCCGACTTGCAAACTATAATTCACCCCTCCACTTT. Amino acid sequence: CASSPRLANYNSPLHF.

J is TRBJ2-7 and V is TRBV5-1; TRBD1 matches at 8 bases. Germline assignment: CDR1 SGHRS and CDR2 YFSETQ. The CDR3 has 13 amino acids. Trimming at V came to 0 bases and at J to 6 bases, leaving 2 bases not matched to a gene. The DNA of the CDR3 is TGCGCCAGCAGCTTGGGGACAGGGAGCGAGCAGTACTTC. It specifies CASSLGTGSEQYF.

The chain has TRBV7-2 and TRBJ2-7, with D perhaps TRBD1 (6 bases). This CDR3 region has 12 residues. Trimming took 8 bases from V and 0 from J, leaving 8 bases between them. Germline V gene sequence: CDR1 SGHTA, CDR2 FQGNSA. CDR3: CASGQFSYEQYF. CDR3 nucleotides: TGTGCCAGCGGACAGTTCTCCTACGAGCAGTACTTC.

V gene TRBV4-3 combines with J gene TRBJ2-2, with 12 bases that match TRBD2. Germline CDR1 and CDR2: LGHNA and YSLEER. The CDR3 loop spans 17 amino acids. V was pared by 0 bases and J by 5 bases, with 4 bases of the junction left unmatched. The CDR3 DNA is TGCGCCAGCAGCCAAGATCAACTAGCGGGAGGAACCGGGGAGCTGTTTTTT. Translation gives CASSQDQLAGGTGELFF.

This clone was observed once. This chain uses TRBV11-3 with TRBJ1-1; 12 positions agree with TRBD1. This CDR3 region has 18 residues. Trimming removed 5 bases from V and 4 bases from J; junction bases left unmatched: 14. Germline CDR1 is SGHNT and CDR2 is YENEEA. CDR3 coding DNA: TGTGCCAGCAGCGAGCGGGACAGGGGGCTGAAATTCAGCACTGAAGCTTTCTTT. This translates into CASSERDRGLKFSTEAFF.

This clone was observed a few times. The chain uses TRBV15 and TRBJ1-5; D not resolved. The CDR3 is made up of 13 amino acids. The germline V gene has CDR1 LNHNV and CDR2 YYDKDF (reference sequence). The V end lost 0 bases, the J end lost 9 bases, and 9 bases lay between the germline ends. The CDR3 nucleotides read TGTGCCACCAGCAGAGATTTGTCCGGGCCCCAGCATTTT. Its protein product is CATSRDLSGPQHF. Based on the CDR3 plus reference TRBV15 and TRBJ1-5, the full variable domain is DAMVIQNPRYQVTQFGKPVTLSCSQTLNHNVMYWYQQKSSQAPKLLFHYYDKDFNNEADTPDNFQSRRPNTSFCFLDIRSPGLGDTAMYLCATSRDLSGPQHFGDGTRLSIL.

The chain joins TRBV29-1 to TRBJ2-2, with D uncertain. CDR3 length: 11 amino acids. CDR1 and CDR2 from the germline V gene are SQVTM and ANQGSEA. V lost 5 bases to trimming and J lost 1 base, with 2 bases between them. The DNA for the CDR3 is TGCAGCGTTCGGAACACCGGGGAGCTGTTTTTT. It specifies CSVRNTGELFF.